Listed below are T cell receptor beta chains from one sample, sequenced in a study of blood T cell repertoires in COVID-19. Produced via immunoSEQ multiplex PCR; TCRdb's table is partial and in-frame only. Among about 200,000 clones listed, approximately 82% were seen once. The sequencing sample was made of PBMCs or T cells enriched from blood (not recorded which). The receptors were gathered from a woman aged 60-70 years with acute COVID-19. CDR3s include the opening cysteine and the closing phenylalanine or tryptophan. The D gene is left open where the match is weak. Clone size, where shown, is once, few, many, or a class for clones that have expanded.

v_gene	d_gene	abundance	j_gene	CDR3aa	CDR3nt
TRBV6-2/TRBV6-3	-	-	TRBJ1-5	CASSYSPRRVQPQHF	TGTGCCAGCAGTTACAGCCCTCGGAGGGTTCAGCCCCAGCATTTT
TRBV7-9	-	-	TRBJ2-7	CASRELYEQYF	TGTGCCAGCAGAGAACTCTACGAGCAGTACTTC
TRBV7-9	-	-	TRBJ2-6	CASSSGRIQSGANVLTF	TGTGCCAGCAGCTCAGGCAGGATACAATCTGGGGCCAACGTCCTGACTTTC
TRBV7-9	-	-	TRBJ1-1	CASSPPGEKKAFF	TGTGCCAGCAGCCCCCCGGGGGAGAAGAAAGCTTTCTTT
TRBV27	TRBD1	-	TRBJ1-4	CASSLGTGTWEKLFF	TGTGCCAGCAGTTTAGGGACAGGAACTTGGGAAAAACTGTTTTTT
TRBV5-1	TRBD1	-	TRBJ1-6	CASSSNGQAGNSPLHF	TGCGCCAGCAGCTCTAACGGACAGGCGGGTAATTCACCCCTCCACTTT
TRBV10-3	TRBD1	-	TRBJ2-3	CAITRTGDRADTQYF	TGTGCCATCACCCGGACAGGGGACCGCGCAGATACGCAGTATTTT
TRBV23-1	TRBD1	-	TRBJ1-2	CASSQSERGTAPGGYGYTF	TGCGCCAGCAGTCAATCAGAGAGGGGCACGGCCCCAGGGGGCTATGGCTACACCTTC
TRBV19	-	once	TRBJ1-4	CASRLRGEEKLFF	TGTGCCAGTAGGCTCCGGGGGGAAGAAAAACTGTTTTTT
TRBV18	-	-	TRBJ1-3	CASSPGARGNTIYF	TGTGCCAGCTCACCGGGAGCACGGGGAAACACCATATATTTT
TRBV2	-	-	TRBJ1-4	CASTKTATNEKLFF	TGTGCCAGCACCAAAACTGCAACTAATGAAAAACTGTTTTTT
TRBV6-2/TRBV6-3	-	-	TRBJ1-2	CASSLLGSNYGYTF	TGTGCCAGCAGCCTACTAGGGAGTAACTATGGCTACACCTTC
TRBV3-1/TRBV3-2	-	once	TRBJ2-1	CASSSASEPSYNEQFF	TGTGCCAGCAGCTCCGCTAGTGAACCCTCCTACAATGAGCAGTTCTTC
TRBV30	TRBD1	-	TRBJ1-3	CAWSGGTGSGNTIYF	TGTGCCTGGAGCGGTGGGACAGGGTCTGGAAACACCATATATTTT
TRBV9	TRBD1	once	TRBJ1-1	CASSVGTGKLGSPEAFF	TGTGCCAGCAGCGTAGGGACAGGGAAGTTGGGGAGCCCTGAAGCTTTCTTT
TRBV12-3/TRBV12-4	TRBD1	-	TRBJ1-1	CASDSTGRTEAFF	TGTGCCAGCGACTCGACAGGGCGCACTGAAGCTTTCTTT
TRBV7-2	TRBD1	-	TRBJ1-2	CASSLMDRRNYGYTF	TGTGCCAGCAGCTTGATGGACAGGCGTAACTATGGCTACACCTTC
TRBV7-8	-	few	TRBJ1-5	CASSLGGYDQPQHF	TGTGCCAGCAGCTTAGGCGGATATGATCAGCCCCAGCATTTT
TRBV14	TRBD1	-	TRBJ2-7	CASSRRTGAMNYEQYF	TGTGCCAGCAGCCGCCGGACAGGGGCGATGAACTACGAGCAGTACTTC
TRBV18	-	-	TRBJ1-1	CASSPTGMNTEAFF	TGTGCCAGCTCACCGACAGGCATGAACACTGAAGCTTTCTTT
TRBV5-4	-	-	TRBJ1-3	CASSLDGRAGNTIYF	TGTGCCAGCAGCTTGGACGGCAGGGCCGGAAACACCATATATTTT
TRBV12-3/TRBV12-4	TRBD1	-	TRBJ2-7	CASSWDRLREQYF	TGTGCCAGCAGTTGGGACAGGTTAAGGGAGCAGTACTTC
TRBV7-2	TRBD2	-	TRBJ2-2	CASSPSLAANTGELFF	TGTGCCAGCAGCCCGTCACTAGCGGCGAACACCGGGGAGCTGTTTTTT
TRBV6-5	TRBD2	-	TRBJ2-5	CASSPQTSGQETQYF	TGTGCCAGCAGTCCCCAGACTAGCGGGCAAGAGACCCAGTACTTC
TRBV30	TRBD1	-	TRBJ1-3	CAWSRGQGVPGNTIYF	TGTGCCTGGAGTAGGGGACAGGGAGTCCCTGGAAACACCATATATTTT
TRBV6-5	-	-	TRBJ1-2	CASATNYGYTF	TGTGCCAGCGCCACAAACTATGGCTACACCTTC
TRBV6-5	-	once	TRBJ1-4	CASSYGQPNEKLFF	TGTGCCAGCAGTTACGGGCAGCCTAATGAAAAACTGTTTTTT
TRBV19	TRBD1	-	TRBJ1-1	CASSAQGRRTEAFF	TGTGCCAGTAGTGCACAGGGGAGGAGGACTGAAGCTTTCTTT
TRBV4-3	-	-	TRBJ2-5	CASSQDYSGKETQYF	TGCGCCAGCAGCCAAGATTATAGCGGAAAAGAGACCCAGTACTTC
TRBV5-1	-	-	TRBJ2-3	CASSRDNTDTQYF	TGCGCCAGCAGCCGGGACAACACAGATACGCAGTATTTT
TRBV28	-	-	TRBJ1-2	CASSWSDYGYTF	TGTGCCAGCAGTTGGAGTGACTATGGCTACACCTTC
TRBV5-5	-	-	TRBJ1-4	CASSLGGWGEKLFF	TGTGCCAGCAGCTTGGGGGGCTGGGGTGAAAAACTGTTTTTT
TRBV12-3/TRBV12-4	-	-	TRBJ1-3	CASSRDSGNTIYF	TGTGCCAGCAGTCGAGACTCTGGAAACACCATATATTTT
TRBV28	-	once	TRBJ1-6	CASSSGEASSYNSPLHF	TGTGCCAGCAGTTCGGGGGAGGCCAGCTCCTATAATTCACCCCTCCACTTT
TRBV3-1/TRBV3-2	-	-	TRBJ2-2	CASSQGRFGELFF	TGTGCCAGCAGCCAAGGCCGGTTCGGGGAGCTGTTTTTT
TRBV13	-	-	TRBJ2-1	CASSLASGAYNEQFF	TGTGCCAGCAGCCTAGCCAGCGGAGCCTACAATGAGCAGTTCTTC
TRBV5-1	TRBD1	-	TRBJ1-2	CASSLGDRGGYGYTF	TGCGCCAGCAGCTTGGGGGACAGGGGTGGCTATGGCTACACCTTC
TRBV5-4	TRBD1	-	TRBJ2-2	CASSRDRGPNTGELFF	TGTGCCAGCAGCCGGGACAGGGGGCCGAACACCGGGGAGCTGTTTTTT
TRBV7-9	-	-	TRBJ2-3	CASSLVGPSTDTQYF	TGTGCCAGCAGCTTAGTGGGCCCTAGCACAGATACGCAGTATTTT
TRBV11-3	TRBD1	-	TRBJ2-2	CASSLEGARGHGGELFF	TGTGCCAGCAGCTTAGAAGGGGCCAGGGGGCACGGCGGGGAGCTGTTTTTT
TRBV5-1	TRBD2	-	TRBJ2-1	CASSYLAEGYEDEQFF	TGCGCCAGCAGCTACCTAGCGGAGGGGTATGAGGATGAGCAGTTCTTC
TRBV29-1	TRBD1	once	TRBJ1-4	CSVPGGRGEKLFF	TGCAGCGTCCCAGGGGGTAGAGGTGAAAAACTGTTTTTT
TRBV9	-	-	TRBJ1-4	CASSEGHQVYEKLFF	TGTGCCAGCAGCGAGGGGCACCAGGTCTATGAAAAACTGTTTTTT
TRBV7-8	TRBD2	-	TRBJ2-1	CASSLDSGSYNEQFF	TGTGCCAGCAGCTTAGACAGCGGGAGTTACAATGAGCAGTTCTTC
TRBV4-3	-	-	TRBJ2-3	CASSPDGDTQYF	TGCGCCAGCAGCCCTGACGGGGATACGCAGTATTTT
TRBV28	-	once	TRBJ1-1	CASVISGYSYTEAFF	TGTGCCAGCGTCATTTCAGGGTATAGTTACACTGAAGCTTTCTTT
TRBV3-1/TRBV3-2	-	-	TRBJ1-2	CASSLHEREGHGYTF	TGTGCCAGCAGCCTTCACGAGAGGGAAGGCCATGGCTACACCTTC
TRBV7-2	TRBD1	-	TRBJ1-6	CASSPRDSRYSPLHF	TGTGCCAGCAGCCCCCGGGACAGCCGGTACTCACCCCTCCACTTT
TRBV6-2/TRBV6-3	TRBD2	few	TRBJ2-5	CASSLSGVVTQYF	TGTGCCAGCAGTTTAAGCGGGGTTGTGACCCAGTACTTC
TRBV7-2	TRBD2	-	TRBJ2-2	CASTFSGTSGVGELFF	TGTGCCAGCACCTTCTCCGGGACTAGCGGGGTGGGGGAGCTGTTTTTT
TRBV5-1	-	-	TRBJ2-1	CASSLLTSSNEQFF	TGCGCCAGCAGCCTACTAACTAGCTCCAATGAGCAGTTCTTC
TRBV9	-	-	TRBJ1-2	CASSVAKSGYTF	TGTGCCAGCAGCGTAGCTAAGTCTGGCTACACCTTC
TRBV3-1/TRBV3-2	TRBD1	few	TRBJ2-3	CASTGQGTDTQYF	TGTGCCAGCACGGGACAGGGTACAGATACGCAGTATTTT
TRBV6-2/TRBV6-3	-	once	TRBJ2-7	CASTPMSDSHPRQYF	TGTGCCAGCACCCCCATGTCCGATTCGCACCCGCGGCAGTACTTC
TRBV9	-	-	TRBJ1-5	CASSVGTVHQPQHF	TGTGCCAGCAGCGTAGGCACGGTGCATCAGCCCCAGCATTTT
TRBV6-2/TRBV6-3	-	-	TRBJ1-3	CASSYSMPVSGNTIYF	TGTGCCAGCAGTTACTCGATGCCGGTCTCTGGAAACACCATATATTTT
TRBV28	TRBD1	few	TRBJ2-1	CASSSPGTGVWFF	TGTGCCAGCAGTTCCCCCGGGACAGGGGTCTGGTTCTTC
TRBV14	-	-	TRBJ2-7	CASSPPARYEQYF	TGTGCCAGCAGCCCGCCGGCGAGGTACGAGCAGTACTTC
TRBV9	-	-	TRBJ1-6	CASSVEGEAFYSPLHF	TGTGCCAGCAGCGTAGAGGGGGAAGCTTTTTATTCACCCCTCCACTTT